This note documents a single TCR beta chain sequence. The antigen is undetermined. One junction end disagrees with the germline gene, perhaps due to a read error. This sample's RNA came from whole unsorted tissue. Chemotherapy-naive patients with new lung cancer underwent thoracic surgery in China, August–November 2014. The CDR3 runs 13 residues. The germline V gene encodes CDR1 SGHAT and CDR2 FQNNGV. The library came from three nested PCR rounds adapted from ARM-PCR protocols. Each CDR3 protein gets one entry after TCRdb re-called the multiplex PCR reads with MiXCR. The sample includes 60,000 to 90,000 distinct CDR3 sequences, about three quarters of them seen just once. The data are from a study of tumor and adjacent non-tumor tissue in lung cancer. Whole-study context: The cohort had roughly 11 adenocarcinoma, a couple of squamous cell and 1 small cell patients. Each sample yielded approximately 4 million productive TCRbeta reads on average.

Findings and caveats of the study: Significantly higher TCR diversity was found in tumor than normal lung.

This receptor was taken from a woman aged 50 to 60 with non-small cell lung cancer. The sample taken for sequencing was lung tumor tissue. The chain is built from TRBV11-2 and TRBJ1-5; D not resolved. The CDR3 DNA reads as TGTGCCAACAGCTTCGTGAGCAATCAGTCCCAGCATTTT. This encodes CANSFVSNQSQHF.